This T cell receptor (beta chain) comes out of a study of blood T cell repertoires in COVID-19. Turning to the study itself: Nucleic acid was either cDNA or gDNA, and it came from T cells, B-cell-depleted T cells, or PBMCs.

The study recruited people aged roughly 18 to 100 years across 24 US areas. The CDR3 runs 15 residues. Sequenced by immunoSEQ multiplex PCR; TCRdb stores in-frame clones only, minus some. Of under 500,000 clones in the sample, 87% were seen once. The chain carries TRBV21-1 and TRBJ2-7; TRBD2, the table's D call, was not compared with the DNA. TRBV21-1 is a recognized pseudogene. The receptor was isolated from a woman under 30 with acute COVID-19. Specimen: PBMCs or T cells enriched from blood (not recorded which). The CDR3 sequence: CASSPGSIASYEQYF. In DNA form, the CDR3 reads TGTGCCAGCTCTCCGGGGAGCATCGCCTCCTACGAGCAGTACTTC.